Listed below are T cell receptor beta chains from one sample, sequenced in a study of shared clonotypes between healthy human individuals. Sequenced by immunoSEQ multiplex PCR; TCRdb stores in-frame clones only, minus some. The sample lists hundreds of thousands of clones; 90% to 96% were seen once. Sequencing was performed on naive CD4+ T cells sorted from blood. Receptors originate from a woman aged 25 to 39 in good health. The CDR3 runs from the conserved cysteine through the conserved F or W. Fields, in order: CDR3 length, clone size, D gene, J gene, V gene, CDR3 DNA, CDR3 protein. A D gene is named only where the DNA matches it firmly. Not all rows give a size; the values are once, few, many and, for expanded clones, a class.

15 NA TRBD2 TRBJ2-7 TRBV27 TGTGCCAGCAGTCCACGGACTAGCGGGAGTAACGAGCAGTACTTC CASSPRTSGSNEQYF
15 NA TRBD2 TRBJ2-5 TRBV2 TGTGCCAGCAGAGGACTAGCGGGGGACTGGGAGACCCAGTACTTC CASRGLAGDWETQYF
14 NA NA TRBJ2-7 TRBV2 TGTGCCAGCAGTCGGACTTACCTCCGGCACGAGCAGTACTTC CASSRTYLRHEQYF
15 NA TRBD2 TRBJ2-7 TRBV5-4 TGTGCCAGCAGTCTTGGACTAGCGGGAGTGTACGAGCAGTACTTC CASSLGLAGVYEQYF
14 NA NA TRBJ1-1 TRBV18 TGTGCCAGCTCACCCAGGGGAGGCGGCACTGAAGCTTTCTTT CASSPRGGGTEAFF
10 NA NA TRBJ2-7 TRBV5-1 TGCGCCAGCAGCTTGGGCCGTAGGTACTTC CASSLGRRYF
14 NA NA TRBJ1-1 TRBV6-5 TGTGCCAGCAGTTACAGCCTTTTGAACACTGAAGCTTTCTTT CASSYSLLNTEAFF
19 NA TRBD2 TRBJ2-1 TRBV7-9 TGTGCCAGCAGCCTAAGTAAGCTCAGGAGGGGACTAGCCGGCAATGAGCAGTTCTTC CASSLSKLRRGLAGNEQFF
18 NA NA TRBJ1-5 TRBV19 TGTGCCAGTAGTATCCACGAGGAGGGGCCCTTTAGCAATCAGCCCCAGCATTTT CASSIHEEGPFSNQPQHF
14 NA NA TRBJ1-4 TRBV6-1 TGTGCCAGCAGTACGACAAATATTAATGAAAAACTGTTTTTT CASSTTNINEKLFF
11 NA NA TRBJ2-3 TRBV2 TGTGCCAGCAGGGAGGGAGATACGCAGTATTTT CASREGDTQYF
11 NA NA TRBJ2-7 TRBV22-1 TGTCCTGGGAGCGATCGGTACGAGCAGTACTTC CPGSDRYEQYF
15 NA TRBD2 TRBJ2-3 TRBV5-1 TGCGCCAGCAGCTTAGGACTAGTGGGGGCAGATACGCAGTATTTT CASSLGLVGADTQYF
15 NA NA TRBJ1-3 TRBV5-1 TGCGCCAGCAGCCTGATAGGGCAGGCTGGAAACACCATATATTTT CASSLIGQAGNTIYF
13 NA NA TRBJ1-1 TRBV15 TGTGCCACCAGCTTCCTCGCGTCCAGCGAAGCTTTCTTT CATSFLASSEAFF
16 NA NA TRBJ2-1 TRBV28 TGTGCCAGCAGCTCTGAGGGGGGGGCGCCGGTTAATGAGCAGTTCTTC CASSSEGGAPVNEQFF
15 NA TRBD1 TRBJ1-1 TRBV6-5 TGTGCCAGCAGTCGATTCGGACAGGGGGCTACTGAAGCTTTCTTT CASSRFGQGATEAFF
13 NA NA TRBJ1-2 TRBV28 TGTGCCAGCAGTCCCCAGTCTAAGTATGGCTACACCTTC CASSPQSKYGYTF
16 once NA TRBJ1-3 TRBV6-5 TGTGCCAGCAGTTACTCGATCGGGAGCTCTGGAAACACCATATATTTT CASSYSIGSSGNTIYF
16 once NA TRBJ2-7 TRBV4-1 TGCGCCAGCAGCCAGGCCCTGCAGTCGAGCCTCTACGAGCAGTACTTC CASSQALQSSLYEQYF
13 NA NA TRBJ2-1 TRBV6-4 TGTGCCAGCAGTGTCGACAGAAACAATGAGCAGTTCTTC CASSVDRNNEQFF
15 NA TRBD2 TRBJ2-3 TRBV5-1 TGCGCCAGCAGGGGGACTAGCGGGAGCACAGATACGCAGTATTTT CASRGTSGSTDTQYF
15 NA NA TRBJ2-2 TRBV27 TGTGCCAGCCAGTTACAGGGCCAGAACACCGGGGAGCTGTTTTTT CASQLQGQNTGELFF
16 NA TRBD1 TRBJ2-7 TRBV11-2 TGTGCCAGCAGCCCTCAACTCGGACAGGGGGCTGGGGAGCAGTACTTC CASSPQLGQGAGEQYF
14 once NA TRBJ1-1 TRBV5-8 TGTGCCAGCAGCCTGGGCTCGGGGAACACTGAAGCTTTCTTT CASSLGSGNTEAFF
19 once TRBD1 TRBJ2-2 TRBV19 TGTGCCAGTAGTATAGATCCGGCAGGGACAGGGGGCCTAAACGGGGAGCTGTTTTTT CASSIDPAGTGGLNGELFF
14 NA NA TRBJ2-7 TRBV6-1 TGTGCCAGCAGATTCGCAGCTTTTCGGGACGAGCAGTACTTC CASRFAAFRDEQYF
13 once NA TRBJ1-2 TRBV28 TGTGCCAGCAATGTTGGCAGGGGTGGAGGCTACACCTTC CASNVGRGGGYTF
12 NA NA TRBJ1-5 TRBV27 TGTGCCAGCAGCGGGGGAAATCAGCCCCAGCATTTT CASSGGNQPQHF
14 NA NA TRBJ1-6 TRBV7-9 TGTGCCAGCAGCCCCCACGAGGATGTTTCACCCCTCCACTTT CASSPHEDVSPLHF
16 once NA TRBJ1-3 TRBV19 TGTGCCAGTAGTATTCGAGGACGGGGCTCTGGAAACACCATATATTTT CASSIRGRGSGNTIYF
14 NA TRBD1 TRBJ2-7 TRBV27 TGTGCCAGCGGGCAGGGACAGGGTTTCTACGAGCAGTACTTC CASGQGQGFYEQYF
16 NA NA TRBJ2-1 TRBV4-2 TGTGCCAGCAGCCAAAGAAGGGGAGCGCTCTACAATGAGCAGTTCTTC CASSQRRGALYNEQFF
17 once NA TRBJ1-1 TRBV28 TGTGCCAGCAGTCTCGGACTGGGACAACCGGTAAGGACTGAAGCTTTCTTT CASSLGLGQPVRTEAFF
15 NA NA TRBJ1-3 TRBV4-1 TGCGCCAGCAGCCAGGAGACAGGCTCTGGAAACACCATATATTTT CASSQETGSGNTIYF
17 NA TRBD1 TRBJ1-2 TRBV5-1 TGCGCCAGCAGCTTGTCCGGGACAGGGGGCCTCAACTATGGCTACACCTTC CASSLSGTGGLNYGYTF
13 NA TRBD1 TRBJ1-2 TRBV10-3 TGTGCCATCAGGGGGACAGAACACTATGGCTACACCTTC CAIRGTEHYGYTF
13 NA NA TRBJ1-2 TRBV5-4 TGTGCCAGCAGCTGGACCCACGACAGACCCTACACCTTC CASSWTHDRPYTF
14 NA NA TRBJ2-5 TRBV25-1 TGTGCCAGCAGTGAGGGTAGGTGGCAAGAGACCCAGTACTTC CASSEGRWQETQYF
16 NA NA TRBJ2-7 TRBV28 TGTGCCAGCAGAGGTGGGTACACCCCGCCCTCCTACGAGCAGTACTTC CASRGGYTPPSYEQYF
18 NA TRBD2 TRBJ2-6 TRBV18 TGTGCCAGCTCACCAAGGACTAGCGGGAGCGCTGGGGCCAACGTCCTGACTTTC CASSPRTSGSAGANVLTF
15 NA NA TRBJ1-3 TRBV7-9 TGTGCCAGCAGCGCTAATAGCTATATTGGAAACACCATATATTTT CASSANSYIGNTIYF
11 NA NA TRBJ1-4 TRBV27 TGTGCCAGGCCCCTCCGGGAAAAACTGTTTTTT CARPLREKLFF
15 NA NA TRBJ2-7 TRBV2 TGTGCCAGCAGTGAAGGGATAGGAGTTCCCTACGAGCAGTACTTC CASSEGIGVPYEQYF
12 NA TRBD1 TRBJ1-5 TRBV10-3 TGTGCCATCAGTATGACAGGGGGCGCGCAGCATTTT CAISMTGGAQHF
14 once NA TRBJ1-1 TRBV6-1 TGTGCCAGCGGCGCTCAGGGGAGGGGTACTGAAGCTTTCTTT CASGAQGRGTEAFF
15 NA NA TRBJ1-4 TRBV5-1 TGCGCCAGCAGCCAGGTCGGGGTAACTAATGAAAAACTGTTTTTT CASSQVGVTNEKLFF
14 NA NA TRBJ2-5 TRBV28 TGTGCCAGCAGTTTCGGAGGGATCCAAGAGACCCAGTACTTC CASSFGGIQETQYF
18 NA TRBD2 TRBJ2-3 TRBV9 TGTGCCAGCAGCTTGGGACTAGCGGGAGGCGCCCTCACAGATACGCAGTATTTT CASSLGLAGGALTDTQYF
15 NA NA TRBJ2-4 TRBV11-3 TGTGCCAGCAGCTTTGAGGGAATAGCCAAAAACATTCAGTACTTC CASSFEGIAKNIQYF
15 NA TRBD1 TRBJ1-4 TRBV29-1 TGCAGCGTTGGGACAGGGGGCAGTTCTAATGAAAAACTGTTTTTT CSVGTGGSSNEKLFF
16 NA NA TRBJ2-3 TRBV12-5 TGTGCTAGTGCCTTAGGGGGAACGGTAAGCACAGATACGCAGTATTTT CASALGGTVSTDTQYF
16 NA NA TRBJ1-2 TRBV7-2 TGTGCCAGCAGCTTAGTGGACGGATCCTCTAACTATGGCTACACCTTC CASSLVDGSSNYGYTF